This T cell receptor beta chain was recovered during a study of blood T cell repertoires in COVID-19 (dated by TCRdb to between 2020 and 2021). Broadly, across the study: Samples from collaborators originated in the United States, Italy and Spain and spanned both the acute and convalescent phases of COVID-19. The prospective study material was composed of cDNA or gDNA derived from T cells, B-cell-depleted T cells, or PBMCs. Samples came from the ongoing ImmuneRACE study (first 160 participants) plus 1,254 subjects from 6 global collaborators. The repertoires were released in a freely available public database meant as a resource for research on the immune response to SARS-CoV-2. Where available, HLA class I and class II types were obtained from metadata supplied by the sample provider rather than from assay-based typing. The dataset comprised deeply sampled blood TCRbeta repertoires from subjects exposed to, actively infected with, or recovered from COVID-19. Sample metadata almost always included a de-identified subject ID, COVID-19 status, age in years and sex.

The research as a whole found: The quantity of clinical and demographic metadata differed by source and by participant and was supplied without curation.

Collaborating institutions collected whole blood in K2EDTA tubes following their own protocols. For TCRbeta analysis, collaborator samples were shipped as frozen whole blood, as isolated PBMCs, or as DNA extracted from either sample type. TCRbeta CDR3 regions were amplified from genomic DNA using the immunoSEQ Assay, a bias-controlled multiplex PCR. The authors' pipeline ran thus. The number of nucleated cells in each sample was estimated from the amplification of reference gene primers within the assay. To quantify the absolute abundance of each unique TCRbeta CDR3 rearrangement, sequence reads were collapsed and filtered. For each sample, productive Simpson clonality was calculated as the square root of Simpson's diversity index over productive rearrangements. In TCRdb, the immuneACCESS table is reduced to in-frame sequences with V and J assigned. These tables do not hold every clone; where another copy was compared, an unresolved V gene accounts for under half, and the others remain unexplained. From that table come the V and J calls and clone size; the DNA was used to work out D and trimming. This sample gives around 220,000 clones in total; roughly 80% of them show up just once. 8% to 13% of the sample rests with the top ten.

Worth noting for this clone: Its antigen specificity is not known. Per-base qualities were not stored, and no clone one base away is much larger.

Sequencing was done on a sample of peripheral blood. The clonotype originates from a woman aged 80 or over with acute or convalescent COVID-19.

The DNA reads as follows: TGTGCCAGCAGCTTGGGGGGGCCAGCAAGTTGGGATGAGCAGTTCTTC. Its product reads: CASSLGGPASWDEQFF. The chain links TRBV5-4 with TRBJ2-1; TRBD1 is possibly the D segment (6 matching bases). CDR1 SGHNT and CDR2 YYREEE were looked up in the germline V gene (reference sequence). From the cysteine through the phenylalanine, the CDR3 covers 16 amino acids. Of all the DNA, just the CDR3 is kept, 48 bases in frame from base 1. The trim is 0 bases for V and 8 bases for J, with a gap of 18 bases between the germline ends.